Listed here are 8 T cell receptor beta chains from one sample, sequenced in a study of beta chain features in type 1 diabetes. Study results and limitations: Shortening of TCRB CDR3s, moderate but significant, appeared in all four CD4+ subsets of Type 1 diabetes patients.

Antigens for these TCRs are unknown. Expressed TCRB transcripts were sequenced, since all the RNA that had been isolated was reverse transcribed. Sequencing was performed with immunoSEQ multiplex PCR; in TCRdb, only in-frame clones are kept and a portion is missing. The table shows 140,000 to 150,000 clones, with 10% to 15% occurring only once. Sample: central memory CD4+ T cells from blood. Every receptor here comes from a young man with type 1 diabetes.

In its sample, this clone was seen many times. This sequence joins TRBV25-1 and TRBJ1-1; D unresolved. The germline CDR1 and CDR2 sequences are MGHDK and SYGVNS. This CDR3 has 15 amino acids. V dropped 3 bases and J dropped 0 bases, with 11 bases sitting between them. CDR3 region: CASSEGTAMNTEAFF. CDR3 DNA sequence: TGTGCCAGCAGTGAGGGAACAGCAATGAACACTGAAGCTTTCTTT.

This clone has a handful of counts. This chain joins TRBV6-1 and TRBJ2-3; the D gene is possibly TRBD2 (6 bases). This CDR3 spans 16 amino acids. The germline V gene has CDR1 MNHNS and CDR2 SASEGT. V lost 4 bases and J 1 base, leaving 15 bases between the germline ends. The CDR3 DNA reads TGTGCCAGCAGTGTGGAGGGCCTGAGGGGCACAGATACGCAGTATTTT. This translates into CASSVEGLRGTDTQYF.

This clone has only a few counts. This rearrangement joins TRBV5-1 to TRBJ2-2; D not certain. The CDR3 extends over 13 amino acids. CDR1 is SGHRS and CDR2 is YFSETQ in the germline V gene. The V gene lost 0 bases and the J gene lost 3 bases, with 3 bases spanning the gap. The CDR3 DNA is TGCGCCAGCAGCTTGGACGACACCGGGGAGCTGTTTTTT. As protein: CASSLDDTGELFF.

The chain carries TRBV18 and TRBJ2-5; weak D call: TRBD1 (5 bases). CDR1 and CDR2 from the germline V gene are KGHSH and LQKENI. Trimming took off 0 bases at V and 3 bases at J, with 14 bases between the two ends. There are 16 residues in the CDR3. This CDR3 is CASSPPGPLSKETQYF. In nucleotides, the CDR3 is TGTGCCAGCTCACCACCGGGGCCACTAAGTAAAGAGACCCAGTACTTC.

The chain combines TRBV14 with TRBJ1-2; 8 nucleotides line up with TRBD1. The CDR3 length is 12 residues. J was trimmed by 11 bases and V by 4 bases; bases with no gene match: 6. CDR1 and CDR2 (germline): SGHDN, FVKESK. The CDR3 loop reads CASSPPDRDYTF. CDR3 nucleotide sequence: TGTGCCAGCAGCCCCCCGGACAGGGATTACACCTTC.

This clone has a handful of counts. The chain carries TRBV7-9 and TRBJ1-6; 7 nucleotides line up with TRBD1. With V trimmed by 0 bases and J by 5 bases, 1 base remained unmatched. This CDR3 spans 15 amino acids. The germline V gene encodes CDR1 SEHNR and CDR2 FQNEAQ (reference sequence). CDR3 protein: CASSLATGNNSPLHF. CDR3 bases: TGTGCCAGCAGCTTAGCGACAGGGAATAATTCACCCCTCCACTTT.

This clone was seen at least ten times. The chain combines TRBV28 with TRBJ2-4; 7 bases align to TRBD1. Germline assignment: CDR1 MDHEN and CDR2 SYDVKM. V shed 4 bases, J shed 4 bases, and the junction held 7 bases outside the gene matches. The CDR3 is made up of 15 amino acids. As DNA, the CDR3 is TGTGCCAGCAGTTGGGGACAGAGCACAAAAAACATTCAGTACTTC. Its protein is CASSWGQSTKNIQYF.

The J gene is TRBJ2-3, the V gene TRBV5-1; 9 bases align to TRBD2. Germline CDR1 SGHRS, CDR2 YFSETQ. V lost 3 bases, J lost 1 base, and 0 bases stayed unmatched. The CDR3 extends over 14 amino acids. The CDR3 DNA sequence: TGCGCCAGCAGCTGGACTAGCGGCACAGATACGCAGTATTTT. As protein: CASSWTSGTDTQYF.